The 19 T cell receptor beta chains below all came from one sample that was sequenced in a study of blood T cells in healthy people across ages. Primers used in a second PCR of roughly 6 to 11 cycles were a sample-barcoded 5' primer and a J-beta primer mix. TCRdb reprocessed the 5' RACE reads with MiXCR, giving one entry per CDR3 protein. The sample contains around 1.5 million distinct CDR3 sequences, roughly 64% of which appear only once. The material sequenced was blood. All receptors come from a man between 18 and 29 years old in good health.

The count of this clonotype is one. For the CDR3, the DNA is TGTGCCAGCAGCCAAGTGGCAGCCGCTAGGGGCTACACCTTC. This encodes CASSQVAAARGYTF. The V and J genes are TRBV3-1 and TRBJ1-2; D not resolved. The CDR3 runs to 14 residues. V was pared by 1 base and J by 8 bases, with 14 bases between. Germline CDR1 LGHDT, CDR2 YNNKEL (reference sequence).

This clonotype has only a few counts. One end of the junction is discordant with germline, which a read error may explain. The V and J genes are TRBV7-2 and TRBJ2-7, with D possibly being TRBD1 (5 bases). CDR3 size: 17 residues. The germline gives CDR1 SGHTA, CDR2 FQGNSA. CDR3 amino acids: CASVRANSVDSSYGQYF. The CDR3 DNA follows: TGTGCCAGCGTCAGGGCAAACTCTGTGGATAGCTCCTACGGGCAGTACTTC.

V usage is TRBV18 and J usage is TRBJ1-6, with 7 nucleotides matching TRBD1. Trimming at V came to 3 bases and at J to 0 bases, leaving 8 bases not matched to a gene. Germline CDR1 is KGHSH and CDR2 is LQKENI. The CDR3 has 18 amino acids. The CDR3 region has the DNA TGTGCCAGCTCACCGTCGGGACAGCTGAGCTCCTATAATTCACCCCTCCACTTT. Translated: CASSPSGQLSSYNSPLHF.

The rearrangement joins TRBV2 to TRBJ2-3, with D tentatively TRBD2 (6 bases). CDR1 and CDR2 (germline): SNHLY, FYNNEI. This CDR3 comprises 16 residues. Deletions cut 8 bases from V and 5 bases from J, with 23 bases between. The CDR3 protein is CASLRLRDARGDTQYF. CDR3 coding DNA: TGTGCCAGCCTCCGTCTTCGGGACGCGCGGGGAGATACGCAGTATTTT.

For the CDR3, the DNA is TGTGCCAGCAGTCCAGGGACAGGGAAGGTTTACGAGCAGTACTTC. It encodes CASSPGTGKVYEQYF. The V gene is TRBV27, the J gene TRBJ2-7; 9 nucleotides line up with TRBD1. The germline gives CDR1 MNHEY, CDR2 SMNVEV (reference sequence). Trimming at V came to 5 bases and at J to 4 bases, leaving 9 bases not matched to a gene. The CDR3 spans 15 residues.

This clonotype was observed a few times. The chain has TRBV11-2 and TRBJ2-1, with TRBD2 as a possible D gene (6 bases). This CDR3 has 14 residues. Germline-derived CDR1 and CDR2 are SGHAT and FQNNGV. Trimming took off 3 bases at V and 5 bases at J, with 11 bases between the two ends. The CDR3 bases are TGTGCCAGCAGCTTCGGGGGAAACAACAATGAGCAGTTCTTC. Amino acids: CASSFGGNNNEQFF.

This clonotype was observed a few times. V gene TRBV3-1 combines with J gene TRBJ2-4, with TRBD1 matching over 9 bases. With the DNA end fitting TRBJ2-7 better, the J assignment may be wrong. The germline gives CDR1 LGHDT, CDR2 YNNKEL (reference sequence). CDR3 length: 17 residues. This chain's CDR3 is CASSQLLPGQGVHEQYF. In nucleotides, the CDR3 is TGTGCCAGCAGCCAACTGCTACCGGGACAGGGTGTCCACGAGCAGTACTTC.

This clonotype was seen a single time. V gene TRBV5-6 combines with J gene TRBJ1-5, with D tentatively TRBD1 (5 bases). This CDR3 has 15 amino acids. Germline V gene sequence: CDR1 SGHDT, CDR2 YYEEEE. Trimming stripped 0 bases from V and 3 bases from J, with 10 bases between. The CDR3 here is CASSLDGTINQPQHF. The CDR3 bases are TGTGCCAGCAGCTTGGATGGGACCATCAATCAGCCCCAGCATTTT.

The J gene is TRBJ2-2, the V gene TRBV7-2; D is undetermined. Germline loops: CDR1 SGHTA, CDR2 FQGNSA. Trimming took off 1 base at V and 9 bases at J, with 12 bases between the two ends. This CDR3 region has 14 residues. Here the CDR3 reads CASSLDSADRELFF. CDR3 sequence (DNA): TGTGCCAGCAGCTTAGACTCGGCAGACCGGGAGCTGTTTTTT.

The chain joins TRBV12-3 or TRBV12-4 to TRBJ1-2; no definite D call. Trimming removed 1 base at V and 4 bases at J, with 16 bases between. This CDR3 has 16 residues. The CDR3 protein is CASSLVPLTVPYGYTF. The CDR3 coding sequence is TGTGCCAGCAGTTTAGTCCCCCTAACAGTACCCTATGGCTACACCTTC.

The chain combines TRBV4-3 with TRBJ2-7; the D is unclear. This CDR3 comprises 16 residues. Germline CDR1 and CDR2: LGHNA and YSLEER. The V end was cut by 0 bases, the J end by 3 bases, with 15 bases between. CDR3: CASSQDGSGSSYEQYF. Here the CDR3 DNA reads TGCGCCAGCAGCCAAGATGGGTCCGGCAGTAGCTACGAGCAGTACTTC.

The V call is TRBV6-5, the J call TRBJ2-7; no clear D gene. This CDR3 is built from 14 residues. Germline CDR1 reads MNHEY; CDR2 reads SVGAGI. Deletions cut 2 bases from V and 3 bases from J, with 11 bases between. The CDR3 DNA is TGTGCCAGCAGTTACAGGCCTGAATACTACGAGCAGTACTTC. It codes for CASSYRPEYYEQYF.

This chain links TRBV7-9 with TRBJ2-7, with 7 bases aligning to TRBD1. The J call may be wrong; the DNA end is better matched by TRBJ2-5. CDR1 and CDR2 from the germline V gene are SEHNR and FQNEAQ (reference sequence). The CDR3 is made up of 14 amino acids. The CDR3 here is CASSSSTGPETQYF. As DNA, the CDR3 is TGTGCCAGCAGCTCTTCGACAGGGCCTGAGACCCAGTACTTC.

The chain joins TRBV5-1 to TRBJ2-5; 12 bases fit TRBD1. The assigned J gene may be wrong: the sequence end matches TRBJ2-7 better. The CDR3 is 20 amino acids. Germline CDR1 SGHRS, CDR2 YFSETQ. The CDR3 reads CASSLIPGTGGPRRSDEQYF. The CDR3 DNA reads TGCGCCAGCAGCTTGATTCCCGGGACAGGGGGCCCCAGGCGGTCGGACGAGCAGTACTTC.

The chain couples TRBV4-1 to TRBJ2-4; the D is unclear. Trimming took off 1 base at V and 0 bases at J, with 16 bases between the two ends. The germline CDR1 and CDR2 sequences are MGHRA and YSYEKL. The CDR3 runs to 18 residues. The DNA of the CDR3 is TGCGCCAGCAGCCAAGGCAGAAGCTTATCCCTAGCCAAAAACATTCAGTACTTC. This encodes CASSQGRSLSLAKNIQYF.

This chain joins TRBV20-1 and TRBJ2-4; TRBD2 is a possible D gene (6 bases). The J call may be in error: the DNA end matches TRBJ2-7 better. The V gene's germline CDR1 is DFQATT and CDR2 SNEGSKA (reference sequence). The CDR3 runs 14 residues. The CDR3 region has the DNA TGCAGTGCTAGAGGGGACTTAGCCACCTACGAGCAGTACTTC. Translation: CSARGDLATYEQYF.

This clonotype was seen more than once but under ten times. The chain couples TRBV19 to TRBJ2-1, with D possibly being TRBD1 (5 bases). The CDR3 contains 13 residues. Trimming removed 3 bases at V and 5 bases at J, with 8 bases between. Germline V gene sequence: CDR1 LNHDA, CDR2 SQIVND (reference sequence). The CDR3 DNA is TGTGCCAGTAGTATGGGGCGGAACAATGAGCAGTTCTTC. Translating it yields CASSMGRNNEQFF.

This clonotype was counted between two and nine times. J is TRBJ2-2 and V is TRBV11-1, with D unresolved. V dropped 7 bases and J dropped 3 bases, with 18 bases sitting between them. CDR1 is SGHAT and CDR2 is FQDESV in the germline V gene (reference sequence). CDR3 length: 16 amino acids. CDR3: CASTPFGDTHTGELFF. CDR3 coding DNA: TGTGCCAGCACCCCCTTTGGCGACACGCACACCGGGGAGCTGTTTTTT.

The CDR3 region has the DNA TGCAGTGCCCCACAAACTAGCGGTTATTCCTACGAGCAGTACTTC. Translated: CSAPQTSGYSYEQYF. The V call is TRBV20-1, the J call TRBJ2-7; TRBD2 matches 8 bases. J was trimmed by 1 base and V by 6 bases; bases with no gene match: 11. Germline-derived CDR1 and CDR2 are DFQATT and SNEGSKA (reference sequence). There are 15 residues in the CDR3.